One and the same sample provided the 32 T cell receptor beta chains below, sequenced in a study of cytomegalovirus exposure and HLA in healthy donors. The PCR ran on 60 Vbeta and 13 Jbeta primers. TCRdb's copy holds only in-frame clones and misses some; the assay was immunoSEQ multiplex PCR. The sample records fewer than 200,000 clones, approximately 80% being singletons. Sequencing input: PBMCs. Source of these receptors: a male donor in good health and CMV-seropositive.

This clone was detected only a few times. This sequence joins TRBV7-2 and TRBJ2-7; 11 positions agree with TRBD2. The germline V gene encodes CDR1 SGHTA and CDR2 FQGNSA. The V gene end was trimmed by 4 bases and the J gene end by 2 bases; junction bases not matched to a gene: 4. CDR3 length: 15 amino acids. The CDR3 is CASSSLAGGPYEQYF. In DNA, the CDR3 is TGTGCCAGCAGCTCCTTAGCGGGGGGGCCCTACGAGCAGTACTTC.

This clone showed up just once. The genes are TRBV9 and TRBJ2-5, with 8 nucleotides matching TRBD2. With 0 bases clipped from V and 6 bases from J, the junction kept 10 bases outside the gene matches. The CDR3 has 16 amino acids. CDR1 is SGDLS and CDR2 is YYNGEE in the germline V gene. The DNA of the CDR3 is TGTGCCAGCAGCGTAGCGACTAGCGCCCTGGGGAAGACCCAGTACTTC. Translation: CASSVATSALGKTQYF.

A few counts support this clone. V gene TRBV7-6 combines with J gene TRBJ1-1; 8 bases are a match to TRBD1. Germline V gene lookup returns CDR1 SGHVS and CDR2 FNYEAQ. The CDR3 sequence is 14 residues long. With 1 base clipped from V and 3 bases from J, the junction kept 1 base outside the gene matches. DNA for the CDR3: TGTGCCAGCAGCTTAGGACAGGGGTACACTGAAGCTTTCTTT. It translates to CASSLGQGYTEAFF.

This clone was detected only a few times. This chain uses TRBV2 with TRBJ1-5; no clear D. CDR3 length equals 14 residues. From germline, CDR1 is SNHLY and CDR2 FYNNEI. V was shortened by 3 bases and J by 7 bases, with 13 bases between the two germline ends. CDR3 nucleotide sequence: TGTGCCAGCAGTGAGATCTCCCCGGGGCAGCCCCAGCATTTT. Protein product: CASSEISPGQPQHF.

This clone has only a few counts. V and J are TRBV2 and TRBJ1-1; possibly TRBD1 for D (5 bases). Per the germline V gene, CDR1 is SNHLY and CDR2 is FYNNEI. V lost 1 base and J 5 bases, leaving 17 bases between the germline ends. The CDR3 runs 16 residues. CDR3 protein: CASSEEDRRKGTEAFF. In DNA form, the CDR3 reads TGTGCCAGCAGTGAAGAGGACCGTCGAAAGGGGACTGAAGCTTTCTTT.

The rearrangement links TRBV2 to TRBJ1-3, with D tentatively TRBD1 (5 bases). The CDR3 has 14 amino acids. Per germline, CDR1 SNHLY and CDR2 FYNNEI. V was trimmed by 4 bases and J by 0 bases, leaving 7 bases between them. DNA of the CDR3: TGTGCCAGCAGTGGGGGCCCCTCTGGAAACACCATATATTTT. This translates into CASSGGPSGNTIYF.

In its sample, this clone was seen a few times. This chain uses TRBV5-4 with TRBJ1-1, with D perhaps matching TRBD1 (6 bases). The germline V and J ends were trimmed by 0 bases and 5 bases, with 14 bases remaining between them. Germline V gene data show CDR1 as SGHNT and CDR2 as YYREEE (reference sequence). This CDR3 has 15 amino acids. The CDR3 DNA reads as TGTGCCAGCAGCTTGGGGAAGAACAGGGAGACTGAAGCTTTCTTT. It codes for CASSLGKNRETEAFF.

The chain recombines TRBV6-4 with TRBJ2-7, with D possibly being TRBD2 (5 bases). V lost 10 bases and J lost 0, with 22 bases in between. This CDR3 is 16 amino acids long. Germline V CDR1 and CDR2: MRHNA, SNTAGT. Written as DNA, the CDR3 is TGTGCCAACCACCCAAGCAGGAGGCCCGTCTCCTACGAGCAGTACTTC. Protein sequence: CANHPSRRPVSYEQYF.

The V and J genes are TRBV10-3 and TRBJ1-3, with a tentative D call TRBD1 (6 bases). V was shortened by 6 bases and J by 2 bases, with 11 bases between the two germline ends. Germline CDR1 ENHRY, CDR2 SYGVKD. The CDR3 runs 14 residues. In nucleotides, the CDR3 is TGTGCCATCAGCCAGGGGACTACTGGAAACACCATATATTTT. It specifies CAISQGTTGNTIYF.

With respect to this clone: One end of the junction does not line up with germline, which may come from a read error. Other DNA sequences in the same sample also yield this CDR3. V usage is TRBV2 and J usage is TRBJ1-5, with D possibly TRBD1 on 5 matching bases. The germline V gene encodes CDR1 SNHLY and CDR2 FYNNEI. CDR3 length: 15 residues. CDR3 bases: TGTGCTAGCAGGGCTGACAGTAATAGCAATCAGCCCCAGCATTTT. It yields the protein CASRADSNSNQPQHF.

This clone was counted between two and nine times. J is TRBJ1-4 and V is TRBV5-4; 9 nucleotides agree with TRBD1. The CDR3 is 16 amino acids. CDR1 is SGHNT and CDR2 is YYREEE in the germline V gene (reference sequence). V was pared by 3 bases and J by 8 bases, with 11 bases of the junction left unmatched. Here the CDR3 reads CASSYAQGAVGEKLFF. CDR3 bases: TGTGCCAGCAGCTATGCACAGGGGGCTGTTGGGGAAAAACTGTTTTTT.

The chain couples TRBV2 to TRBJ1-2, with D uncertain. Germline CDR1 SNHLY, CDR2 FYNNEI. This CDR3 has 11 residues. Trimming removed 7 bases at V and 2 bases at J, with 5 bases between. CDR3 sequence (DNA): TGTGCCAGCACAGAAAACTATGGCTACACCTTC. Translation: CASTENYGYTF.

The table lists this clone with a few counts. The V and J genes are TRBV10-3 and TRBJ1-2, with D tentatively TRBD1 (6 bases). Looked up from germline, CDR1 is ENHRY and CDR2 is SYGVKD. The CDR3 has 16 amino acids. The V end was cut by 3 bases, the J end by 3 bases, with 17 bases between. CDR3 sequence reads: CAISEPGVGIYYGYTF. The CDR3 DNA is TGTGCCATCAGTGAACCAGGGGTGGGGATCTACTATGGCTACACCTTC.

The CDR3 sequence is CASLGQGAWEQYF. Here the CDR3 DNA reads TGTGCCAGCCTGGGACAGGGGGCGTGGGAGCAGTACTTC. The chain is built from TRBV6-5 and TRBJ2-7; 12 positions agree with TRBD1. V was clipped by 8 bases and J by 7 bases; unmatched bases: 6. The germline CDR1 and CDR2 sequences are MNHEY and SVGAGI. This CDR3 has 13 residues.

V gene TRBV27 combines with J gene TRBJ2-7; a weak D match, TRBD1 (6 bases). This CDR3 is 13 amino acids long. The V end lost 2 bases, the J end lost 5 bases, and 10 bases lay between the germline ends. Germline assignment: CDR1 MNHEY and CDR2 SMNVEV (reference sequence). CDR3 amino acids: CASSLVRGNEQYF. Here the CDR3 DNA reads TGTGCCAGCAGTTTAGTTAGGGGGAACGAGCAGTACTTC.

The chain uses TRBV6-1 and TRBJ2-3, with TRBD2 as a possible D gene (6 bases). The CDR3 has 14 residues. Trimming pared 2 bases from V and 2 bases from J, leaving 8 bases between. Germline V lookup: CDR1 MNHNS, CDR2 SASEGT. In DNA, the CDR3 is TGTGCCAGCAGTGAATGGCGGGACACAGATACGCAGTATTTT. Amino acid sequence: CASSEWRDTDTQYF.

CDR3: CASSSVRGNEQFF. For the CDR3, the DNA is TGTGCCAGCAGCTCGGTCAGGGGCAATGAGCAGTTCTTC. The rearrangement uses TRBV7-6 and TRBJ2-1; tentative D call: TRBD1 (6 bases). Germline V lookup: CDR1 SGHVS, CDR2 FNYEAQ. V shed 4 bases and J shed 6 bases, with 10 bases lying between them. This CDR3 is 13 amino acids long.

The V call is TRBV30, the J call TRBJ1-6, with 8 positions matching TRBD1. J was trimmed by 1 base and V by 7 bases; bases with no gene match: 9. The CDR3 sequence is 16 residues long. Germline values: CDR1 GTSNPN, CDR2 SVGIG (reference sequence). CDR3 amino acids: CAFLNRGYSYNSPLHF. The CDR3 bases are TGTGCCTTTTTAAACAGGGGGTATTCCTATAATTCACCCCTCCACTTT.

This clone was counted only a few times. The CDR3 bases are TGTGCCAGCAGTGATACGTGGCACAATGAGCAGTTCTTC. This codes for CASSDTWHNEQFF. This chain links TRBV6-4 with TRBJ2-1; D gene unclear. CDR3 length equals 13 residues. Germline V lookup: CDR1 MRHNA, CDR2 SNTAGT. V lost 3 bases, J lost 5 bases, and 8 bases lay in between.

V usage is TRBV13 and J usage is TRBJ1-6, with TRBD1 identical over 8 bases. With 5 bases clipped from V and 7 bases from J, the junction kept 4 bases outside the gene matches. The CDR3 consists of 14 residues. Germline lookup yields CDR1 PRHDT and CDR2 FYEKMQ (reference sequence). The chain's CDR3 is CASSTYRGNSPLHF. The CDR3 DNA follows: TGTGCCAGCAGCACCTACAGGGGGAATTCACCCCTCCACTTT.

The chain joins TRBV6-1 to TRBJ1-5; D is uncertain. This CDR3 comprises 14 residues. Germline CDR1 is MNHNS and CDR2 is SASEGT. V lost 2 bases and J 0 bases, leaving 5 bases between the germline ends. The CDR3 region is CASSEPVSNQPQHF. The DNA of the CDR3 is TGTGCCAGCAGTGAACCCGTTAGCAATCAGCCCCAGCATTTT.

This chain's CDR3 is CASSLVNTNTEAFF. CDR3 nucleotides: TGTGCCAGCAGCTTAGTAAACACGAACACTGAAGCTTTCTTT. The J gene is TRBJ1-1, the V gene TRBV11-2, with D unclear. Germline V gene lookup returns CDR1 SGHAT and CDR2 FQNNGV. This CDR3 has 14 residues. V dropped 1 base and J dropped 1 base, with 7 bases sitting between them.

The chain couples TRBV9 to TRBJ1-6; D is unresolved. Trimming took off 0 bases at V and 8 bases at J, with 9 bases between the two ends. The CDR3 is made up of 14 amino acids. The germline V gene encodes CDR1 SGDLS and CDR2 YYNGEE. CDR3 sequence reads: CASSVDSSDSPLHF. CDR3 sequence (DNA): TGTGCCAGCAGCGTAGACAGTTCAGATTCACCCCTCCACTTT. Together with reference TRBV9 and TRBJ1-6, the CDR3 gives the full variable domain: DSGVTQTPKHLITATGQRVTLRCSPRSGDLSVYWYQQSLDQGLQFLIQYYNGEERAKGNILERFSAQQFPDLHSELNLSSLELGDSALYFCASSVDSSDSPLHFGNGTRLTVT.

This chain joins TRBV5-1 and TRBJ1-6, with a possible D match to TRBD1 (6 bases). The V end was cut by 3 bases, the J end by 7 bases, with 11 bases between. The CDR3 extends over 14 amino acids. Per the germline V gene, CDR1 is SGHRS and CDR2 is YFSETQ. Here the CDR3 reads CASSSQGPNSPLHF. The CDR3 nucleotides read TGCGCCAGCAGCTCTCAGGGGCCGAATTCACCCCTCCACTTT. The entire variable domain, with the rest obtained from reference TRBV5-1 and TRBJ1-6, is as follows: KAGVTQTPRYLIKTRGQQVTLSCSPISGHRSVSWYQQTPGQGLQFLFEYFSETQRNKGNFPGRFSGRQFSNSRSEMNVSTLELGDSALYLCASSSQGPNSPLHFGNGTRLTVT.

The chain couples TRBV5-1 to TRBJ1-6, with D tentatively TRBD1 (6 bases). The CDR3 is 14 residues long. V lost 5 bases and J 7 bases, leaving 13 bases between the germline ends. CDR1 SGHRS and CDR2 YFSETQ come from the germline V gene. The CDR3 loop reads CASSHRDQNSPLHF. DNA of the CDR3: TGCGCCAGCAGTCACAGGGACCAAAATTCACCCCTCCACTTT.

CDR3 DNA: TGTGCCAGCGCCAACACGGGGACTGGAAACACCATATATTTT. Residues: CASANTGTGNTIYF. This rearrangement joins TRBV2 to TRBJ1-3; D gene unclear. CDR1 and CDR2 (germline): SNHLY, FYNNEI. V lost 8 bases, J lost 2 bases, and 13 bases lay in between. This CDR3 has 14 residues.

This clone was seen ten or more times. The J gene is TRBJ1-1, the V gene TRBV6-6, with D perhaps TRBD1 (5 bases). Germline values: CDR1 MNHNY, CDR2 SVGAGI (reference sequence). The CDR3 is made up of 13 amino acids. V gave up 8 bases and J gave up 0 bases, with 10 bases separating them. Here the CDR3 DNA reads TGTGCCAGCTCCCAACAGGTGAACACTGAAGCTTTCTTT. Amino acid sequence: CASSQQVNTEAFF.

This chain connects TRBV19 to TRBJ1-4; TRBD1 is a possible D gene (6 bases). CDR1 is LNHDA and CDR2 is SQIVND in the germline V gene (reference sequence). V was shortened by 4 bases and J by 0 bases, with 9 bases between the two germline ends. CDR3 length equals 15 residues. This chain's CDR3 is CASSSRGTTNEKLFF. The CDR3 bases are TGTGCCAGTAGTAGCAGGGGAACAACTAATGAAAAACTGTTTTTT.

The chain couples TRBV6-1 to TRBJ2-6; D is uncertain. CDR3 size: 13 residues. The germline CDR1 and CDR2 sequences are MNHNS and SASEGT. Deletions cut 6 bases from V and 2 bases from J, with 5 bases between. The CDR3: CASSLPGANVLTF. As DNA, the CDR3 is TGTGCCAGCAGCCTCCCTGGGGCCAACGTCCTGACTTTC.

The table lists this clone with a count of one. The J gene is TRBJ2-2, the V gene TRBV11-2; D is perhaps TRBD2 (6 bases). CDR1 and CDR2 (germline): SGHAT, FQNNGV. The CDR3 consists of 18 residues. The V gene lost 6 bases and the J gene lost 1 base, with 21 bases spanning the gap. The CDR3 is CASSQPPGDRRNTGELFF. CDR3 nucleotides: TGTGCCAGCAGTCAACCCCCGGGGGATAGGAGGAACACCGGGGAGCTGTTTTTT.

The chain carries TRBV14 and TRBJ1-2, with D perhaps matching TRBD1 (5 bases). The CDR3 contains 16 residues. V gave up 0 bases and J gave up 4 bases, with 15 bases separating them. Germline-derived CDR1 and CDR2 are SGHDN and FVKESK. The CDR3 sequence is CASSQDGGIRSYGYTF. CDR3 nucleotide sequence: TGTGCCAGCAGCCAAGATGGGGGGATCAGGAGCTATGGCTACACCTTC.

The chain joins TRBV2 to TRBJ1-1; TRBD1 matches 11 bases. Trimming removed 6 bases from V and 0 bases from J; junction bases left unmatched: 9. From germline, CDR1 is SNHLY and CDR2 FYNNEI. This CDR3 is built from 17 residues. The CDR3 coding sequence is TGTGCCAGCAGCGGACAGGGGGCCTTGGGGATGAACACTGAAGCTTTCTTT. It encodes CASSGQGALGMNTEAFF. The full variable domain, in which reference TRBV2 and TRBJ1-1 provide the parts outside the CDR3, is EPEVTQTPSHQVTQMGQEVILRCVPISNHLYFYWYRQILGQKVEFLVSFYNNEISEKSEIFDDQFSVERPDGSNFTLKIRSTKLEDSAMYFCASSGQGALGMNTEAFFGQGTRLTVV.